This is a list of T cell receptor beta chains from one sample in a study of blood T cell repertoires in COVID-19. TCRdb's copy holds only in-frame clones and misses some; the assay was immunoSEQ multiplex PCR. Among approximately 250,000 clones listed, roughly 90% were seen once. The sequenced sample was PBMCs or T cells enriched from blood (not recorded which). The receptors stem from a young woman who had recovered from COVID-19. The CDR3 runs from the conserved cysteine through the conserved F or W. D genes are given only for firm matches.

TRBV30	TRBJ1-2	TRBD1	TGTGCCCGTAACAGACAGGGAGACTATGGCTACACCTTC	CARNRQGDYGYTF
TRBV6-1	TRBJ2-7	NA	TGTGCCAGCAGTGAAGCGGGAGGAAGGGACCTAACCTACGAGCAGTACTTC	CASSEAGGRDLTYEQYF
TRBV2	TRBJ2-1	NA	TGTGCCAGCCGTCAGGCCTACAATGAGCAGTTCTTC	CASRQAYNEQFF
TRBV11-3	TRBJ2-1	TRBD2	TGTGCCAGCAGCTTAGACGGGGCCGGGACTAGCTTCGACAATGAGCAGTTCTTC	CASSLDGAGTSFDNEQFF
TRBV6-5	TRBJ2-3	NA	TGTGCCAGCAGACGGGGTGATGGGTACACAGATACGCAGTATTTT	CASRRGDGYTDTQYF
TRBV7-2	TRBJ1-2	NA	TGTGCCAGCAGCTTCCCCCCAGGGGTTCAAGGCTACACCTTC	CASSFPPGVQGYTF
TRBV2	TRBJ1-6	NA	TGTGCCAGCGCATTTGAGGCACAATATAATGGTTCACCCCTCCACTTT	CASAFEAQYNGSPLHF
TRBV7-6	TRBJ2-1	NA	TGTGCCAGCAGCTTAGAATCTAGGAGCTCCTACAATGAGCAGTTCTTC	CASSLESRSSYNEQFF
TRBV28	TRBJ2-6	NA	TGTGCCAGCAGTCCCGTAGGGGACACGGGCTCTGGGGCCAACGTCCTGACTTTC	CASSPVGDTGSGANVLTF
TRBV20-1	TRBJ1-2	TRBD1	TGCAGTGCTAGTTCGGGACAGGGCTCGTTCTATGGCTACACCTTC	CSASSGQGSFYGYTF